The source of this T cell receptor beta chain is a study of T cells expressing NK-cell markers. Study findings and constraints: CD8+ T cells in more than five donors included dominant NKG2C+ clonotypes at about 1.0-8%.

Of note for this clonotype: Its matching antigen is unknown.

TCRdb reprocessed the 5' RACE reads and stores each CDR3 protein as one record, lacking DNA. The sample yields almost 450,000 distinct CDR3 sequences, of which the top ten take up 7.3%. Germline V gene lookup returns CDR1 MNHEY and CDR2 SVGAGI. The CDR3 loop spans 12 amino acids. This TCR was recovered from a woman between 18 and 70 years old in good health. The sample comprised blood T cells: a sorted CD56 or NKG2C T cell subset, CD4+ or CD8+ T cells, or bulk PBMC T cells (not recorded which). V gene TRBV6-5 combines with J gene TRBJ2-1; the TCRdb D gene call, TRBD1, has no DNA to confirm it. CDR3 sequence reads: CASLGGGNEQFF.